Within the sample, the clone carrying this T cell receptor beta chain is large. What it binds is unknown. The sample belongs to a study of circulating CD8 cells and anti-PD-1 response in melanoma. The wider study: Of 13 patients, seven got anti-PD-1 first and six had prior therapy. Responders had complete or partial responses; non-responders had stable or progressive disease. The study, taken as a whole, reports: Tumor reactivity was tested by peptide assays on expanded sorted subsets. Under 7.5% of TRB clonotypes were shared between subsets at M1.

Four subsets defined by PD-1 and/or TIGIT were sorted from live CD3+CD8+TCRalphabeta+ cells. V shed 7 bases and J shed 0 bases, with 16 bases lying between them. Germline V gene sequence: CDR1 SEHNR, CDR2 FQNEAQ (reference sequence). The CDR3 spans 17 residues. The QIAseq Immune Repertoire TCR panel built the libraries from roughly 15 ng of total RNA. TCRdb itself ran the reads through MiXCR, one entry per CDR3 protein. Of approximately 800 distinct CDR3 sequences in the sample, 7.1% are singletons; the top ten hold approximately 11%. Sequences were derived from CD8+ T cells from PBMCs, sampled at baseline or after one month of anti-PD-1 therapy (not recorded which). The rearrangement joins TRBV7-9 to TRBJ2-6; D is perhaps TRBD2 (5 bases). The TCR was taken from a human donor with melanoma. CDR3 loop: CASTPEAIPSGANVLTF. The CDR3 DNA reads TGTGCCAGCACTCCGGAGGCAATTCCCTCTGGGGCCAACGTCCTGACTTTC.